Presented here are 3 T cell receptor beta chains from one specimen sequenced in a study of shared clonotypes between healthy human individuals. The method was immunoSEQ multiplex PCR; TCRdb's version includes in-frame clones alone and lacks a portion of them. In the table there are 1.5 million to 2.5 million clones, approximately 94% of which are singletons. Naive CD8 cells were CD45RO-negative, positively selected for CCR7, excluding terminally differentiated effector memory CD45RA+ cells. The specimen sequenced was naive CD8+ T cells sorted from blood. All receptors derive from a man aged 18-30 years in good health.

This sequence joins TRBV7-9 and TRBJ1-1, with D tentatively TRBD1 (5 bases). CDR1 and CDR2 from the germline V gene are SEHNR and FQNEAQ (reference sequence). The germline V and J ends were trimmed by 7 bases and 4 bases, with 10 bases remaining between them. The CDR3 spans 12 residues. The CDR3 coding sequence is TGTGCCAGCAACTATGGGGGCACTGAAGCTTTCTTT. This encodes CASNYGGTEAFF.

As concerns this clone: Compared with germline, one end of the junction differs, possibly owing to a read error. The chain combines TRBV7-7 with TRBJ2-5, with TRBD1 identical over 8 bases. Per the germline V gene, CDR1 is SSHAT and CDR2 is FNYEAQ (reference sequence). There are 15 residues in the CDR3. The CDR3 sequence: CASSLVAGGKETQYF. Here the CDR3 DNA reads TGTGCTAGCAGCTTAGTTGCAGGGGGCAAGGAGACCCAGTACTTC.

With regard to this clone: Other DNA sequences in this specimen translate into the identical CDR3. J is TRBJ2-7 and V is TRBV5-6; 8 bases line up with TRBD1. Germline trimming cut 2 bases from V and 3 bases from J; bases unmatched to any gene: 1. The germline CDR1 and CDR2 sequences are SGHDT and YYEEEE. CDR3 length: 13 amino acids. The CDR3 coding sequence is TGTGCCAGCAGCTTTGACAGGGGCTACGAGCAGTACTTC. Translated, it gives CASSFDRGYEQYF.